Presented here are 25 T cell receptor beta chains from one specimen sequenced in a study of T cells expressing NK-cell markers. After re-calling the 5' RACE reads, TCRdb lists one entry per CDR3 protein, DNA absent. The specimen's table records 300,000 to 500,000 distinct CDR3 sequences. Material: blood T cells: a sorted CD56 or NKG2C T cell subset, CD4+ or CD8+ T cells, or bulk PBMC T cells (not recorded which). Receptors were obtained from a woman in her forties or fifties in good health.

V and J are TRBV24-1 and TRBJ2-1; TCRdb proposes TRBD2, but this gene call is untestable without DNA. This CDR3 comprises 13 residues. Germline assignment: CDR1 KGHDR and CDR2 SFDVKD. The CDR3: CATSDLGSSEQFF.

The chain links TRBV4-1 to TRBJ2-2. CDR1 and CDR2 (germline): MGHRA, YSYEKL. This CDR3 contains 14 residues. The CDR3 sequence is CASSQAAQPGELFF.

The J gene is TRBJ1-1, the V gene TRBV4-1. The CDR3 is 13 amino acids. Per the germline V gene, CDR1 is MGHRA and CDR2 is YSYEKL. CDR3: CASSHWLKEEAFF.

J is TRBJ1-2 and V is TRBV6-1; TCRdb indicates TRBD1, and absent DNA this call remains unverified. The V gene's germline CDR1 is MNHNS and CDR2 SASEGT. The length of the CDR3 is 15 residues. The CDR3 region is CASSEDRGPTYGYTF.

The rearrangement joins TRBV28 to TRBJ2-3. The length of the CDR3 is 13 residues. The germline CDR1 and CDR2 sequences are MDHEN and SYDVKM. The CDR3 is CASSLGTPDTQYF. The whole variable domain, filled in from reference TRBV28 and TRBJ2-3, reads DVKVTQSSRYLVKRTGEKVFLECVQDMDHENMFWYRQDPGLGLRLIYFSYDVKMKEKGDIPEGYSVSREKKERFSLILESASTNQTSMYLCASSLGTPDTQYFGPGTRLTVL.

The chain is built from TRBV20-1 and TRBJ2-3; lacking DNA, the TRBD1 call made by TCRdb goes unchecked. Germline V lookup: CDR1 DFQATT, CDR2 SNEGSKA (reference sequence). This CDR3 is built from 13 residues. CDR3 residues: CSAQEAFIDTQYF.

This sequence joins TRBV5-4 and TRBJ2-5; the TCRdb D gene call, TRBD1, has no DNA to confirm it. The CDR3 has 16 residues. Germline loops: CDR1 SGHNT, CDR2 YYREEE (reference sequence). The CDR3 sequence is CASSSPGQGGVGTQYF.

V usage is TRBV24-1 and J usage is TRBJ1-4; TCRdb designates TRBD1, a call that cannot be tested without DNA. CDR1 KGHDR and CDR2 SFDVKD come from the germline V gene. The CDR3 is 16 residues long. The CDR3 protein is CATSDPTGSWPEKLFF.

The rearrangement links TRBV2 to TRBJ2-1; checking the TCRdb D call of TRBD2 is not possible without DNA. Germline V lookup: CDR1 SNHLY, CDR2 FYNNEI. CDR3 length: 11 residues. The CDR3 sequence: CASLGRDEQFF. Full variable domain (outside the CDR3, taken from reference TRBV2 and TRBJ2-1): EPEVTQTPSHQVTQMGQEVILRCVPISNHLYFYWYRQILGQKVEFLVSFYNNEISEKSEIFDDQFSVERPDGSNFTLKIRSTKLEDSAMYFCASLGRDEQFFGPGTRLTVL.

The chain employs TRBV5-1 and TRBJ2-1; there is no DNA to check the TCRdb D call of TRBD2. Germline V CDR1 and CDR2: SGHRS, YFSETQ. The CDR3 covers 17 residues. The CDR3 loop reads CASSLGILSGRGNEQFF.

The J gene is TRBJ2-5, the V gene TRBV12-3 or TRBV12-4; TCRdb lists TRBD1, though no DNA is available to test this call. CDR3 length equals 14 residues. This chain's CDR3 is CASSWRGSQETQYF.

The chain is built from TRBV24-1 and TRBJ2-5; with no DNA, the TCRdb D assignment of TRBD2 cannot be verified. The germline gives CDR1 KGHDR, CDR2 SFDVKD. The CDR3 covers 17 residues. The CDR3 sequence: CATSDLLSGDSLETQYF.

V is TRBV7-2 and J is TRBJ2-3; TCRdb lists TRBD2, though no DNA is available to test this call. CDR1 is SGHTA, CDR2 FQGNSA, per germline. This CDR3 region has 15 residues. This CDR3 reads CASSLGLAATDTQYF.

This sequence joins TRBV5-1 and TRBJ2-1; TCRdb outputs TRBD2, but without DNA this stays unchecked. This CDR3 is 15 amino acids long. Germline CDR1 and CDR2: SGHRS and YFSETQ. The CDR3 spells CASSLDGYSVDEQFF.

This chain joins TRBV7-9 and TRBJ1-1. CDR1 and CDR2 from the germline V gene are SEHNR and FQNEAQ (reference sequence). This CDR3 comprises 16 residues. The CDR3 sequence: CASSLIGNEMNTEAFF.

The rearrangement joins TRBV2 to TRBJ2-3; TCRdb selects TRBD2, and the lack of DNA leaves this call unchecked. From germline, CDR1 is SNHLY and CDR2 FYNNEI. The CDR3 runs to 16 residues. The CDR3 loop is CASSGGTSGRADTQYF.

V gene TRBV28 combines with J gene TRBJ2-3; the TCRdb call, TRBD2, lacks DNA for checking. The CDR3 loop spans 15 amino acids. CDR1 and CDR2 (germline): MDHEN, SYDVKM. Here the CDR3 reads CASGLAGGSTDTQYF.

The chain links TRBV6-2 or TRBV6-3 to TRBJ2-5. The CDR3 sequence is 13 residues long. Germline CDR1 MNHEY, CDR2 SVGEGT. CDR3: CASSYGRAETQYF.

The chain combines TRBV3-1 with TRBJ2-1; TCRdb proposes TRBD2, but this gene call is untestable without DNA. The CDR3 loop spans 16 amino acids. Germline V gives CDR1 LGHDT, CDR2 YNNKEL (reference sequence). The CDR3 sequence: CASSQEQLATYNEQFF.

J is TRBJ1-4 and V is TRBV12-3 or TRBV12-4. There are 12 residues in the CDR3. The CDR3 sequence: CASSLPAEKLFF.

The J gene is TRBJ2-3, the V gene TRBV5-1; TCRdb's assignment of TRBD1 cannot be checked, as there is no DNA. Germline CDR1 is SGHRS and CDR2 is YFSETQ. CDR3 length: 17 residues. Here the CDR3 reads CASSLATRNPFTDTQYF.

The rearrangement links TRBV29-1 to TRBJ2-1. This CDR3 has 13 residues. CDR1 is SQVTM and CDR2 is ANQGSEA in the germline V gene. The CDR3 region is CSVVPRLRDEQFF.

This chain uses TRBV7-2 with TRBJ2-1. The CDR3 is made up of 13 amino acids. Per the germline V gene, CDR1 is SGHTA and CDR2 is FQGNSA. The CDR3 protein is CASSLLAGHEQFF.

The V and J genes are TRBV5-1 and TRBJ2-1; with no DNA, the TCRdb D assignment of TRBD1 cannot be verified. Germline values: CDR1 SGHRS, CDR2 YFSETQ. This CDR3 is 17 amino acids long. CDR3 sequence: CASSLFDPGSSYNEQFF.

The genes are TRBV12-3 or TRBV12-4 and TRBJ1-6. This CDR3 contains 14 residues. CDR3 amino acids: CASRGYPYNSPLHF.